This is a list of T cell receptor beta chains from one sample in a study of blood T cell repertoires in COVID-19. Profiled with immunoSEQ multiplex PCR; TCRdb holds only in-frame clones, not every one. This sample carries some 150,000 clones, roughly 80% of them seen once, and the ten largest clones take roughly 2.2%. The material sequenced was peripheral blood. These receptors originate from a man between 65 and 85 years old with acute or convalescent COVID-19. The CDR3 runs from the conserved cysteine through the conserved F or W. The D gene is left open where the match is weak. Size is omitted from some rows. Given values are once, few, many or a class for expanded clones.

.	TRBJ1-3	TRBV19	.	TGTGCCAGTAGTATTGCGGGACGGCTCGGTGGAAACACCATATATTTT	CASSIAGRLGGNTIYF
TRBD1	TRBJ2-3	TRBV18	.	TGTGCCAGCTCACCGTCACAGGGGGGAGCAGATACGCAGTATTTT	CASSPSQGGADTQYF
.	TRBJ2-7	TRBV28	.	TGTGCCAGCACTAGTAGACAGACCCCCTACGAGCAGTACTTC	CASTSRQTPYEQYF
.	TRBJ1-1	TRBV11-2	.	TGTGCCAGCAGCTTTAACAGGATAACTTTCTTT	CASSFNRITFF
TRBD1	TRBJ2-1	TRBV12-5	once	TGTGCTAGTGGTTCCCCGGGACAGACATACTACAATGAGCAGTTCTTC	CASGSPGQTYYNEQFF
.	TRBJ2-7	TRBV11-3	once	TGTGCCAGCAGCGCCGGGGGTCCCTACGAGCAGTACTTC	CASSAGGPYEQYF
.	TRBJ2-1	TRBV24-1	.	TGTGCCACCAGTGATCCCAAGCGGCCCTACAATGAGCAGTTCTTC	CATSDPKRPYNEQFF
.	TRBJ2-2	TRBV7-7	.	TGTGCTAGCAGCTCCAGCACAGGGTCGAACACCGGGGAGCTGTTTTTT	CASSSSTGSNTGELFF
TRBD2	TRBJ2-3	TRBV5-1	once	TGCGCCAGCAGCGACGCAGGGAGGGGCGAACTCACAGATACGCAGTATTTT	CASSDAGRGELTDTQYF
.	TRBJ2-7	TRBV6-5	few	TGTGCCAGCAGTTACCGAGAAGGGGGTTACGAGCAGTACTTC	CASSYREGGYEQYF
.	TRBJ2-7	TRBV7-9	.	TGTGCCAGCAGCTTAGATCGGTGGGGGGACTCGAGCTCCTACGAGCAGTACTTC	CASSLDRWGDSSSYEQYF
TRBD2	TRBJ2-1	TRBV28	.	TGTGCCAGCAGTGTCCCCCCTAGCGGGAGCAATGAGCAGTTCTTC	CASSVPPSGSNEQFF
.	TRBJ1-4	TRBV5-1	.	TGCGCCAGCAGCTTGGAGGGGCTGGGTAATGAAAAACTGTTTTTT	CASSLEGLGNEKLFF
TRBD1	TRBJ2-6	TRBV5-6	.	TGTGCCAGCAGCTTTGGGACAGGGAGCTCTGGGGCCAACGTCCTGACTTTC	CASSFGTGSSGANVLTF
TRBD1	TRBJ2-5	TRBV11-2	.	TGTGCCAGCAGCTTAGGCCCCACAGGGGGTCCAGAGACCCAGTACTTC	CASSLGPTGGPETQYF
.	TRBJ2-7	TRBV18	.	TGTGCCAGCTCACCGTCGGACAGCTACGAGCAGTACTTC	CASSPSDSYEQYF
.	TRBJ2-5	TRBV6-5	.	TGTGCCAGCAGTTACGCTACAGGGCAAACCCAGTACTTC	CASSYATGQTQYF
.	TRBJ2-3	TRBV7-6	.	TGTGCCAGCAGCTTAGCTGGCACGTCCGCAGATACGCAGTATTTT	CASSLAGTSADTQYF
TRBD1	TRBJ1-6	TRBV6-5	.	TGTGCCAGCCGAAAACCCGGGACAGAACATTCACCCCTCCACTTT	CASRKPGTEHSPLHF
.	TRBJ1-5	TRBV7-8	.	TGTGCCAGCAGCTCCCCCAGAGGTCAGCCCCAGCATTTT	CASSSPRGQPQHF
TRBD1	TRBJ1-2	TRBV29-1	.	TGCAGCGCCTTCGGGACAGGGGACTATGGCTACACCTTC	CSAFGTGDYGYTF
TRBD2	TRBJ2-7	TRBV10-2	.	TGCGCCAGCAGTGATTTGCTAGCGGGTTTCTACGAGCAGTACTTC	CASSDLLAGFYEQYF
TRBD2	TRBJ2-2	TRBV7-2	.	TGTGCCAGCAGCTTTGCACTAGCGGGGACCGGGGAGCTGTTTTTT	CASSFALAGTGELFF
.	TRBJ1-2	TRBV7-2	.	TGTGCCAGCCGACAGGACCTTAACTATGGCTACACCTTC	CASRQDLNYGYTF
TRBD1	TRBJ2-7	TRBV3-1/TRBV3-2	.	TGTGCCAGCAGCACTCGACAGGGGGCTTACGAGCAGTACTTC	CASSTRQGAYEQYF
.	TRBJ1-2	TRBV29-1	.	TGCAGCGTTTCTTTCGGCACCAGGGTCTACTATGGCTACACCTTC	CSVSFGTRVYYGYTF
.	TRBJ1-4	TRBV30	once	TGTGCCTGGACCACTGGGCCCGGCGCGAAAAAACTGTTTTTT	CAWTTGPGAKKLFF
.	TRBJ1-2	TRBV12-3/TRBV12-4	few	TGTGCCAGCAGTTCCTCGGGGGGCGGCTACACCTTC	CASSSSGGGYTF
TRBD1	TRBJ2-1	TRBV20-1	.	TGCAGTGCTGGTGACAGGGTAGGACGCAATGAGCAGTTCTTC	CSAGDRVGRNEQFF
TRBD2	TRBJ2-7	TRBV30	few	TGTGCCTGGGGCCTAGCGGGGGGGCCCCTGTACTTC	CAWGLAGGPLYF
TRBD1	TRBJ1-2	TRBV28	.	TGTGCCAGCGCTAGACAGGGAGTGGGCTATGGCTACACCTTC	CASARQGVGYGYTF
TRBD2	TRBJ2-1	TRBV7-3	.	TGTGCCAGCAGCCCGGGACTAGCTGATTATGAGCAGTTCTTC	CASSPGLADYEQFF
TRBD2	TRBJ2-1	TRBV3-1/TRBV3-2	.	TGTGCCAGCAGCCGGGGACTAGCGGGGGGCAATGAGCAGTTCTTC	CASSRGLAGGNEQFF
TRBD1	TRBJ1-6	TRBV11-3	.	TGTGCCAGCAGCGCGACAGGGGCTAATTCACCCCTCCACTTT	CASSATGANSPLHF
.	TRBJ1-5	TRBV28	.	TGTGCCAGCCGCCCAAGGCCGGACGGGACTCAGCATTTT	CASRPRPDGTQHF
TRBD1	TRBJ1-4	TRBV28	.	TGTGCCAGCTGGGACAGGGGTTTTGAAAAACTGTTTTTT	CASWDRGFEKLFF
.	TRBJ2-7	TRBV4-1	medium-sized	TGCGCCAGCAGCCAAGTCGACCTCGGGAATTCCTACGAGCAGTACTTC	CASSQVDLGNSYEQYF
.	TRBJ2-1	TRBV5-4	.	TGTGCCAGCAGCTTGAAGCGGATTGCCTCTGCGAATGAGCAGTTCTTC	CASSLKRIASANEQFF
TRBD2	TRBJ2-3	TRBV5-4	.	TGTGCCAGCAGCTTGGGACTAGCGGGAGGAAACACAGATACGCAGTATTTT	CASSLGLAGGNTDTQYF
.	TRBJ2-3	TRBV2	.	TGTGCCAGCAGTGCGGAGGGCAGGGAAACAGATACGCAGTATTTT	CASSAEGRETDTQYF
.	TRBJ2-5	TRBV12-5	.	TGTGCTAGTGGTTTGGTACCTAGCGTTGGTCGGGAGACCCAGTACTTC	CASGLVPSVGRETQYF
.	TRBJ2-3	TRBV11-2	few	TGTGCCAGCAGGGACCCCGGGGTCGCTACGCAGTATTTT	CASRDPGVATQYF
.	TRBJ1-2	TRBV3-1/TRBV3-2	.	TGTGCCAGCAGCCGCAGGGCAGGAGACAGAACCTATGGCTACACCTTC	CASSRRAGDRTYGYTF
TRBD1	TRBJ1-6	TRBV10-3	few	TGTGCCATCAGTGCTTGGACAGGGACCTATAATTCACCCCTCCACTTT	CAISAWTGTYNSPLHF
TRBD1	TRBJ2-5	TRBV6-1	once	TGTGCCAGCAGTGAATTAGGGACAGGGGTCCAGTACTTC	CASSELGTGVQYF
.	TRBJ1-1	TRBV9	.	TGTGCCAGCAGCGTAGTCAGCGGACTGACCGTCATGAACACTGAAGCTTTCTTT	CASSVVSGLTVMNTEAFF
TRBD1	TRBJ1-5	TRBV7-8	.	TGTGCCAGCAGCCAGAGGCCCGGGACAGATGTAAATAGCAATCAGCCCCAGCATTTT	CASSQRPGTDVNSNQPQHF
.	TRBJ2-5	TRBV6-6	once	TGTGCCAGCAGTTCACTAGAGACCCAGTACTTC	CASSSLETQYF
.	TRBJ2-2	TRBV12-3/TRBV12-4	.	TGTGCCAGCAGCCGGGTTGGCGGGGAGCTGTTTTTT	CASSRVGGELFF
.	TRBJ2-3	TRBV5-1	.	TGCGCCAGCAGCTTTGCGGCAGACACAGATACGCAGTATTTT	CASSFAADTDTQYF
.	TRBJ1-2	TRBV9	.	TGTGCCAGCAGCGTTGTGACAGCGTCCAGTGGCTACACCTTC	CASSVVTASSGYTF